This T cell receptor beta chain was recorded in a study of OX40 agonist ivuxolimab in advanced cancers. Here immunoSEQ multiplex PCR was the method, and the copy in TCRdb shows in-frame clones only, minus some. The sample yields some 83,000 clones, about four fifths seen once. This clone was recorded once. The CDR3 is made up of 13 amino acids. The trim removed 4 bases at V and 9 bases at J, leaving 9 bases unmatched. Germline CDR1 and CDR2: SGHTA and FQGNSA. The J gene is TRBJ2-7, the V gene TRBV7-2; 7 bases are shared with TRBD1. The sample here was CD4+ or CD8+ T cells sorted from blood, taken in a trial of the OX40 agonist ivuxolimab. The clonotype originates from an adult with an advanced solid tumor such as melanoma, head and neck, liver or kidney cancer. CDR3 DNA sequence: TGTGCCAGCAGCTCGCCCGACAGGGCCGCGCAGTACTTC. Its protein is CASSSPDRAAQYF.